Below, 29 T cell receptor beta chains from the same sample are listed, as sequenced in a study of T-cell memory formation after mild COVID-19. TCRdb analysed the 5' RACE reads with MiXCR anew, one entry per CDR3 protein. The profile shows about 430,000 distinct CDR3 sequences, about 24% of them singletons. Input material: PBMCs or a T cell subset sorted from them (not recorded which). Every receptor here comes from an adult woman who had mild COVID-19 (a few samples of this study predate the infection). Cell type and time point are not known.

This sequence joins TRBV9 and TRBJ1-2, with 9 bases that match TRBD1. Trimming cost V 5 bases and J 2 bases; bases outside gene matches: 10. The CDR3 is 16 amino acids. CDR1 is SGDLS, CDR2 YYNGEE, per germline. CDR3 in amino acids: CASRAAGTGTNYGYTF. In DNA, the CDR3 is TGTGCCAGCAGGGCAGCCGGGACAGGGACCAACTATGGCTACACCTTC. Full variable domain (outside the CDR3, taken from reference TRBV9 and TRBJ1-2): DSGVTQTPKHLITATGQRVTLRCSPRSGDLSVYWYQQSLDQGLQFLIQYYNGEERAKGNILERFSAQQFPDLHSELNLSSLELGDSALYFCASRAAGTGTNYGYTFGSGTRLTVV.

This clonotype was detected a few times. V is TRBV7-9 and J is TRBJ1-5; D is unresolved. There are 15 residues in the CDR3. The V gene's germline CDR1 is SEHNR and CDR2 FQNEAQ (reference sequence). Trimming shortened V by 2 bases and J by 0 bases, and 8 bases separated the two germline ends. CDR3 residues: CASSLLGSSNQPQHF. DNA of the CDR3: TGTGCCAGCAGCTTACTAGGGAGTAGCAATCAGCCCCAGCATTTT.

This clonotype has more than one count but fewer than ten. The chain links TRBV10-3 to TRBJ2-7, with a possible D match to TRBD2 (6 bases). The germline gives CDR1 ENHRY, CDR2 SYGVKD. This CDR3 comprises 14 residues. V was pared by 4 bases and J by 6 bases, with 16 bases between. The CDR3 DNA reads TGTGCCATCAGTGGGGCCAGCGAGGGAGGCGAGCAGTACTTC. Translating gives CAISGASEGGEQYF.

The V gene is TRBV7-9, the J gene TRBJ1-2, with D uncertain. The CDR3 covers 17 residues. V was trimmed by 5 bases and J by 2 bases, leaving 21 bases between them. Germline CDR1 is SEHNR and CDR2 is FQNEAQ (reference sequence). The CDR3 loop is CASSPPDGPILNYGYTF. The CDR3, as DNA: TGTGCCAGCAGCCCCCCTGACGGACCAATATTAAACTATGGCTACACCTTC. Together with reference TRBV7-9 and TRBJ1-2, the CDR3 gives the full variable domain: DTGVSQNPRHKITKRGQNVTFRCDPISEHNRLYWYRQTLGQGPEFLTYFQNEAQLEKSRLLSDRFSAERPKGSFSTLEIQRTEQGDSAMYLCASSPPDGPILNYGYTFGSGTRLTVV.

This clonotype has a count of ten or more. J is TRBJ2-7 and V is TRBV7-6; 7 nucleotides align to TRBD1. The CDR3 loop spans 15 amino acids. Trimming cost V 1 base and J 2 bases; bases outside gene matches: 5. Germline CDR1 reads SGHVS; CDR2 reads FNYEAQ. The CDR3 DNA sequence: TGTGCCAGCAGCTTAGAGGGACAGCCAGCCTACGAGCAGTACTTC. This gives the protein CASSLEGQPAYEQYF.

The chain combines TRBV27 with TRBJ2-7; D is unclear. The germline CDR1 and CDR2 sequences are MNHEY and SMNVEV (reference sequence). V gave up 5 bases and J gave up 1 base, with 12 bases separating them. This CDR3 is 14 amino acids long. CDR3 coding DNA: TGTGCCAGCAGTAAACCAGGCCTTTCCTACGAGCAGTACTTC. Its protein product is CASSKPGLSYEQYF.

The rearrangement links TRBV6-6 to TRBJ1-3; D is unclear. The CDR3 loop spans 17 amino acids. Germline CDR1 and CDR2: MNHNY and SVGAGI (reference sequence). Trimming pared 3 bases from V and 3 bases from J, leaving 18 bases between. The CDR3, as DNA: TGTGCCAGCAGTTATAGGGTGTTTAAAGAATATGGAAACACCATATATTTT. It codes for CASSYRVFKEYGNTIYF.

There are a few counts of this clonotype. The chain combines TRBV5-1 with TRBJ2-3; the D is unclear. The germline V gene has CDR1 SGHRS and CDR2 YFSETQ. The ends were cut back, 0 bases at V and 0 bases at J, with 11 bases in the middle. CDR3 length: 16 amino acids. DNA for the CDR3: TGCGCCAGCAGCTTGGCCCCACGCCCGAGCACAGATACGCAGTATTTT. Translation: CASSLAPRPSTDTQYF.

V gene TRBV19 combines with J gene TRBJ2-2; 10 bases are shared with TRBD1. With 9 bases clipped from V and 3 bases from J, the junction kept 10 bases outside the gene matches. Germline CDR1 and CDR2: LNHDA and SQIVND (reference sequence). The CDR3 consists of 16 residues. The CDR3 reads CASVSAGTGDTGELFF. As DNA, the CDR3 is TGTGCCAGCGTATCCGCGGGGACAGGGGACACCGGGGAGCTGTTTTTT.

CDR3 loop: CASSTPDRAFSYEQYF. Here the CDR3 DNA reads TGTGCCAGCAGCACCCCGGACAGGGCGTTCTCCTACGAGCAGTACTTC. The chain employs TRBV27 and TRBJ2-7, with 8 bases lining up with TRBD1. From germline, CDR1 is MNHEY and CDR2 SMNVEV (reference sequence). The CDR3 contains 16 residues. V trimming: 6 bases; J trimming: 0 bases; junction bases outside the gene matches: 10.

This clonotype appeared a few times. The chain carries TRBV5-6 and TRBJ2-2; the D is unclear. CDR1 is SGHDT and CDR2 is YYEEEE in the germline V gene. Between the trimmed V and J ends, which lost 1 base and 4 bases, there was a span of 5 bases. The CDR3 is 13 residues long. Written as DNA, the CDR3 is TGTGCCAGCAGCTTGCCGGCCACCGGGGAGCTGTTTTTT. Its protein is CASSLPATGELFF.

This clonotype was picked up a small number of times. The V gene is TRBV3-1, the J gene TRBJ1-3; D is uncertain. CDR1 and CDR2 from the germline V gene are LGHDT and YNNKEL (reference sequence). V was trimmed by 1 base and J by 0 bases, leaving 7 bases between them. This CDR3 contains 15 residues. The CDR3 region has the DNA TGTGCCAGCAGCCAAGGCCTACACTCTGGAAACACCATATATTTT. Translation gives CASSQGLHSGNTIYF. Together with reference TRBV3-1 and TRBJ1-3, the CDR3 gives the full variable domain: DTAVSQTPKYLVTQMGNDKSIKCEQNLGHDTMYWYKQDSKKFLKIMFSYNNKELIINETVPNRFSPKSPDKAHLNLHINSLELGDSAVYFCASSQGLHSGNTIYFGEGSWLTVV.

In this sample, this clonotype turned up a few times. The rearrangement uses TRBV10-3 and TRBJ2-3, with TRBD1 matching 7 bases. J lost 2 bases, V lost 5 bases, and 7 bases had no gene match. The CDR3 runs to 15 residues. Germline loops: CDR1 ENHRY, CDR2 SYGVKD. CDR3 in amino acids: CAISFTQGTTDTQYF. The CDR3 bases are TGTGCCATCAGTTTTACACAGGGGACCACAGATACGCAGTATTTT.

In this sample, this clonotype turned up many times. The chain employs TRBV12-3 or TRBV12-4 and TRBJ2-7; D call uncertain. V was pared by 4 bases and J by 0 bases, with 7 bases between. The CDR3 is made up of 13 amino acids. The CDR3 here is CASSSESSYEQYF. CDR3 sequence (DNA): TGTGCCAGCAGTTCGGAGAGCTCCTACGAGCAGTACTTC.

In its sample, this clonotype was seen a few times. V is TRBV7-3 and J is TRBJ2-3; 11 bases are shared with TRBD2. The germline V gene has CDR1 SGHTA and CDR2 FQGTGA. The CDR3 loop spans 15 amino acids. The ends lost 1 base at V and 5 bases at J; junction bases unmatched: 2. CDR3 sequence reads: CASSLIAGGLDTQYF. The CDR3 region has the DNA TGTGCCAGCAGCTTAATAGCGGGGGGGCTAGATACGCAGTATTTT.

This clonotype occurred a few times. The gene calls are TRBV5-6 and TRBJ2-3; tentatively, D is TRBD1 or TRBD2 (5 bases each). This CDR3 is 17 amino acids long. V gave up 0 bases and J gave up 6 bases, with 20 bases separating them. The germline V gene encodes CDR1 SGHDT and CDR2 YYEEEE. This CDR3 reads CASSLAGAYLGLDTQYF. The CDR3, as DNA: TGTGCCAGCAGCTTGGCCGGGGCTTACTTGGGGTTGGATACGCAGTATTTT.

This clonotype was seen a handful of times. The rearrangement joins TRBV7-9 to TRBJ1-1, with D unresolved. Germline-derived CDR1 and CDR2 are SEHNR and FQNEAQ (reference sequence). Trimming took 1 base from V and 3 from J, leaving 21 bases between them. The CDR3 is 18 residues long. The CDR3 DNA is TGTGCCAGCAGCTTAGTTCTTGGAGGGTCCCAAGACTACACTGAAGCTTTCTTT. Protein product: CASSLVLGGSQDYTEAFF.

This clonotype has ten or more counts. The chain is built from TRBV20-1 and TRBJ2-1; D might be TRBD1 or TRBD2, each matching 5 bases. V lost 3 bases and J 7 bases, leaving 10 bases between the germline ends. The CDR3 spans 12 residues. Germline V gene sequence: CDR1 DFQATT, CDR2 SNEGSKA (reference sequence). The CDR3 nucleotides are TGCAGTGCTAGTCGGGGCCCTAATGAGCAGTTCTTC. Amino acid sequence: CSASRGPNEQFF.

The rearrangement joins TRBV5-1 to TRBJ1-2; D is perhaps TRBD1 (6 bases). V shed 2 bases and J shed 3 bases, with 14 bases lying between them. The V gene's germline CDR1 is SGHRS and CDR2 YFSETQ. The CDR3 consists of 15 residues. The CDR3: CASSLYREDDYGYTF. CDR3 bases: TGCGCCAGCAGCTTATACAGGGAGGACGACTATGGCTACACCTTC.

CDR3 coding DNA: TGTGCCAGCAGCCCAAACTCTTTAAACACTGAAGCTTTCTTT. It specifies CASSPNSLNTEAFF. J is TRBJ1-1 and V is TRBV7-9, with D unresolved. Germline V lookup: CDR1 SEHNR, CDR2 FQNEAQ (reference sequence). Deletions cut 5 bases from V and 2 bases from J, with 12 bases between. The CDR3 runs 14 residues.

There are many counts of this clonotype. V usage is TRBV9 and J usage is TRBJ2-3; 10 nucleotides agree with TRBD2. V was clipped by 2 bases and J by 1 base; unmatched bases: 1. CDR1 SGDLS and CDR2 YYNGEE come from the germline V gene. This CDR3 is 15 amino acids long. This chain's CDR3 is CASSVGTSGTDTQYF. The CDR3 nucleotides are TGTGCCAGCAGCGTCGGGACTAGCGGCACAGATACGCAGTATTTT.

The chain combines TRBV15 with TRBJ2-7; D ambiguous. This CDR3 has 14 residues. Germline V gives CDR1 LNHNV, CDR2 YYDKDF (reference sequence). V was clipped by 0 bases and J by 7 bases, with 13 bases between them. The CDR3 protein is CATSRDEGFGEQYF. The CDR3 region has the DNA TGTGCCACCAGCAGAGATGAAGGGTTTGGTGAGCAGTACTTC.

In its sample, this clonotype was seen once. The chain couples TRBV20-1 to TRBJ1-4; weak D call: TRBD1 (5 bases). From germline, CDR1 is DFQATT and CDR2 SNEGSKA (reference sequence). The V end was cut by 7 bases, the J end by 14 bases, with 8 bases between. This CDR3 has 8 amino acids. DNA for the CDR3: TGCAGTGGGGGCGGTCTGTTTTTT. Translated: CSGGGLFF.

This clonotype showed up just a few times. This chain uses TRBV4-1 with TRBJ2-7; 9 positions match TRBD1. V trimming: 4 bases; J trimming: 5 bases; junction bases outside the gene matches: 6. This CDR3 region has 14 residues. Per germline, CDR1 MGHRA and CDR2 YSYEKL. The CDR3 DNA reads TGCGCCAGCAGCCCCGGGACAGGGTACCACGAGCAGTACTTC. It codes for CASSPGTGYHEQYF.

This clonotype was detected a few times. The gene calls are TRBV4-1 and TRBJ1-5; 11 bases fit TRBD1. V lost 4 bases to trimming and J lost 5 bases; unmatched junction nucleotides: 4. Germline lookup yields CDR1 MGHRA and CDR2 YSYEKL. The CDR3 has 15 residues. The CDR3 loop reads CASSRGTGGDQPQHF. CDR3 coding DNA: TGCGCCAGCAGCCGCGGGACAGGGGGGGATCAGCCCCAGCATTTT.

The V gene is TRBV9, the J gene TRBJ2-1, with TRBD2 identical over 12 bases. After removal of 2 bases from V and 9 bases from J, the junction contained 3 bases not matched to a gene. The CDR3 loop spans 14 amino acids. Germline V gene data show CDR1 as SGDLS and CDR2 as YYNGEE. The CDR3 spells CASSVTSGGGEQFF. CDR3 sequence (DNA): TGTGCCAGCAGCGTGACTAGCGGGGGAGGTGAGCAGTTCTTC.

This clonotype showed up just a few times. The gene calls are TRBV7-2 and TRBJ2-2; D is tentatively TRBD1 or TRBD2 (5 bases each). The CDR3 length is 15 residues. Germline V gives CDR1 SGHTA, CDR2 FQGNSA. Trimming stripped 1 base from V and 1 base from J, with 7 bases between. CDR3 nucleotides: TGTGCCAGCAGCTTAGGGGGGAGGAACACCGGGGAGCTGTTTTTT. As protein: CASSLGGRNTGELFF.

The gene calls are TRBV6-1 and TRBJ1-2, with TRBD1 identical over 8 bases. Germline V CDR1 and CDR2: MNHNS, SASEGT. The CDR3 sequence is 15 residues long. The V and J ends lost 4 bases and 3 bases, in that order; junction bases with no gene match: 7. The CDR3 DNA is TGTGCCAGCAGTGCCGAACAGGGGGAGTACTATGGCTACACCTTC. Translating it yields CASSAEQGEYYGYTF.

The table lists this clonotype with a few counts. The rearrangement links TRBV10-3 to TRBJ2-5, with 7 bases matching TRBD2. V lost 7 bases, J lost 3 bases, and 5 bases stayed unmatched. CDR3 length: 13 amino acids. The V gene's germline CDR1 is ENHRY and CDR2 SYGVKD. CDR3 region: CAINPSGEETQYF. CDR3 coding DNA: TGTGCCATCAATCCTAGCGGAGAAGAGACCCAGTACTTC.